The 30 T cell receptor beta chains listed next were all sequenced from one sample in a study of blood T cells in healthy people across ages (dated by TCRdb to the mid-2010s). Libraries came from 5' RACE. Instrument on record: Illumina HiSeq 2500. A second PCR of roughly 7 to 11 cycles was performed with a sample-barcoded 5' primer and a J-beta primer mix. TCRdb reran the public reads through fastp at Q25 and MiXCR, keeping productive beta chains. Every distinct CDR3 protein forms one entry, paired with its most common genes and DNA. For this sample there are some 850,000 distinct CDR3 sequences; about a quarter appear just once. Clones ranked in the top ten supply 3% of the sample. These sequences were also reported in another study, on T cells of mothers and their children.

The sequencing sample was made of blood. These receptors were collected from a boy aged 10-17 years in good health.

The rearrangement uses TRBV4-3 and TRBJ2-7; D uncertain. The V end was cut by 0 bases, the J end by 2 bases, with 8 bases between. There are 14 residues in the CDR3. Per germline, CDR1 LGHNA and CDR2 YSLEER. This CDR3 is CASSQDRHTYEQYF. The DNA for the CDR3 is TGCGCCAGCAGCCAAGACAGGCACACCTACGAGCAGTACTTC.

This clonotype has a count of ten or more. The V call is TRBV29-1, the J call TRBJ2-5, with D hard to call. TRBJ2-1 matches the DNA end more closely, so the J call is doubtful. CDR1 and CDR2 (germline): SQVTM, ANQGSEA. The CDR3 totals 13 residues. This CDR3 is CSVETTAGDEQFF. In DNA, the CDR3 is TGCAGCGTTGAAACTACAGCCGGCGATGAGCAGTTCTTC.

This clonotype came up a few times. The chain recombines TRBV6-5 with TRBJ2-5; D ambiguous. This CDR3 comprises 13 residues. Trimming shortened V by 6 bases and J by 7 bases, and 15 bases separated the two germline ends. Germline V gene lookup returns CDR1 MNHEY and CDR2 SVGAGI. The CDR3 here is CASRLAESGTQYF. In DNA form, the CDR3 reads TGTGCCAGCAGACTCGCAGAATCAGGGACCCAGTACTTC.

This clonotype was seen only a few times. This CDR3 reads CASSWTDTGELFF. The DNA for the CDR3 is TGCGCCAGCAGCTGGACAGACACCGGGGAGCTGTTTTTT. The chain joins TRBV5-1 to TRBJ2-2, with D perhaps TRBD1 (6 bases). CDR1 and CDR2 (germline): SGHRS, YFSETQ. The CDR3 contains 13 residues. Trimming pared 3 bases from V and 3 bases from J, leaving 6 bases between.

V is TRBV20-1 and J is TRBJ2-1; D ambiguous. Germline loops: CDR1 DFQATT, CDR2 SNEGSKA (reference sequence). V was clipped by 3 bases and J by 3 bases, with 15 bases between them. The length of the CDR3 is 15 residues. CDR3 loop: CSASRRFAVYNEQFF. CDR3 DNA: TGCAGTGCTAGTCGCCGGTTTGCGGTCTACAATGAGCAGTTCTTC.

As to this clonotype: The junction and the germline gene differ at one end; a read error may be behind it. This chain joins TRBV3-1 and TRBJ2-3; perhaps TRBD1 as D (6 bases). Germline assignment: CDR1 LGHDT and CDR2 YNNKEL (reference sequence). There are 15 residues in the CDR3. This CDR3 is CANSPLRGGTDTQYF. The CDR3 DNA reads TGTGCCAACAGCCCCCTGAGAGGGGGAACGGATACGCAGTATTTT.

V usage is TRBV9 and J usage is TRBJ2-2, with D perhaps matching TRBD2 (5 bases). Trimming took 1 base from V and 1 from J, leaving 8 bases between them. CDR3 length: 15 amino acids. Per the germline V gene, CDR1 is SGDLS and CDR2 is YYNGEE. The CDR3 loop is CASSVSGRNTGELFF. The DNA for the CDR3 is TGTGCCAGCAGCGTAAGCGGACGGAACACCGGGGAGCTGTTTTTT.

This clonotype was seen a few times. The gene calls are TRBV29-1 and TRBJ2-7; the D is unclear. With 6 bases removed from V and 5 bases from J, the gap between germline ends came to 14 bases. CDR1 is SQVTM, CDR2 ANQGSEA, per germline. This CDR3 spans 12 amino acids. The CDR3 coding sequence is TGCAGCGTCGACTCCGGCGTGGACGAGCAGTACTTC. Translating it yields CSVDSGVDEQYF.

This chain links TRBV5-1 with TRBJ2-6, with 8 bases that match TRBD1. The V gene end was trimmed by 1 base and the J gene end by 0 bases; junction bases not matched to a gene: 6. Germline lookup yields CDR1 SGHRS and CDR2 YFSETQ. CDR3 length: 18 residues. This CDR3 reads CASSLSLGQGSGANVLTF. CDR3 DNA: TGCGCCAGCAGCTTGTCCCTCGGACAGGGCTCTGGGGCCAACGTCCTGACTTTC.

This clonotype was detected a few times. The chain carries TRBV28 and TRBJ2-6, with no clear D. The V end lost 2 bases, the J end lost 0 bases, and 11 bases lay between the germline ends. Germline CDR1 reads MDHEN; CDR2 reads SYDVKM. The CDR3 covers 17 residues. In DNA form, the CDR3 reads TGTGCCAGCAGTTTACGGATATTAAGCTCTGGGGCCAACGTCCTGACTTTC. It encodes CASSLRILSSGANVLTF.

The CDR3 loop reads CASSFGTQGYEQYF. Here the CDR3 DNA reads TGTGCCAGCAGCTTCGGGACCCAGGGTTACGAGCAGTACTTC. The V and J genes are TRBV7-9 and TRBJ2-7; possibly TRBD1 or TRBD2 for D (5 bases each). The germline V and J ends were trimmed by 3 bases and 4 bases, with 13 bases remaining between them. The CDR3 is made up of 14 amino acids. The V gene's germline CDR1 is SEHNR and CDR2 FQNEAQ (reference sequence).

This clonotype was counted only a few times. The rearrangement links TRBV12-3 or TRBV12-4 to TRBJ2-1, with D possibly called TRBD1 or TRBD2 (7 bases each). The DNA end favors TRBJ2-5, so the J call may be wrong. The CDR3 is 16 residues long. This CDR3 is CASSFMGGTAPRTQYF. The CDR3, as DNA: TGTGCCAGCAGTTTTATGGGAGGGACAGCTCCCAGGACCCAGTACTTC.

The CDR3, as DNA: TGTGCTAGTGGTTTATTTACCGGGACAGGGGGCGGACAGCCCCAGCATTTT. This sequence encodes CASGLFTGTGGGQPQHF. This chain connects TRBV12-5 to TRBJ1-5; 12 bases are a match to TRBD1. CDR1 LGHNT and CDR2 FRNRAP come from the germline V gene. The CDR3 loop spans 17 amino acids. J was trimmed by 7 bases and V by 3 bases; bases with no gene match: 10.

This clonotype was observed a handful of times. This chain uses TRBV29-1 with TRBJ2-5, with no clear D. The CDR3 has 14 residues. CDR1 is SQVTM, CDR2 ANQGSEA, per germline. With 3 bases removed from V and 5 bases from J, the gap between germline ends came to 16 bases. The CDR3 bases are TGCAGCGTTGAGGGCTCAAGGAGTTGGGAGACCCAGTACTTC. It yields the protein CSVEGSRSWETQYF. Full variable domain (remainder filled in from reference TRBV29-1 and TRBJ2-5): SAVISQKPSRDICQRGTSLTIQCQVDSQVTMMFWYRQQPGQSLTLIATANQGSEATYESGFVIDKFPISRPNLTFSTLTVSNMSPEDSSIYLCSVEGSRSWETQYFGPGTRLLVL.

This clonotype showed up just a few times. The chain recombines TRBV6-2 or TRBV6-3 with TRBJ2-7; D is perhaps TRBD1 or TRBD2 (5 bases each). The CDR3 has 15 amino acids. CDR1 and CDR2 from the germline V gene are MNHEY and SVGEGT. Trimming took 2 bases from V and 4 from J, leaving 15 bases between them. The CDR3 bases are TGTGCCAGCAGTTACCTCCAGGGCGAGGGTTACGAGCAGTACTTC. Its protein is CASSYLQGEGYEQYF.

The chain links TRBV7-9 to TRBJ1-3, with TRBD1 as a possible D gene (5 bases). V lost 3 bases, J lost 2 bases, and 14 bases lay in between. This CDR3 region has 16 residues. Germline assignment: CDR1 SEHNR and CDR2 FQNEAQ (reference sequence). CDR3 bases: TGTGCCAGCAGCTTTCTGGGGGTAGGGGCTGGAAACACCATATATTTT. This gives the protein CASSFLGVGAGNTIYF.

This clonotype has just a few counts. The V call is TRBV5-1, the J call TRBJ1-3; TRBD1 aligns across 9 bases. Germline-derived CDR1 and CDR2 are SGHRS and YFSETQ. V shed 2 bases, J shed 2 bases, and the junction held 5 bases outside the gene matches. The CDR3 spans 16 residues. Written as DNA, the CDR3 is TGCGCCAGCAGCTTAGCACAGGGGGCAGCTGGAAACACCATATATTTT. Its translation is CASSLAQGAAGNTIYF.

This rearrangement joins TRBV4-1 to TRBJ1-2; TRBD1 matches 7 bases. V trimming: 0 bases; J trimming: 8 bases; junction bases outside the gene matches: 12. Per germline, CDR1 MGHRA and CDR2 YSYEKL. CDR3 length equals 16 residues. The CDR3 spells CASSQELLVDREGYTF. CDR3 nucleotide sequence: TGCGCCAGCAGCCAAGAACTCCTTGTCGACAGGGAGGGCTACACCTTC.

This chain connects TRBV7-9 to TRBJ1-4, with a possible D match to TRBD1 (5 bases). The V end was cut by 8 bases, the J end by 6 bases, with 19 bases between. Germline lookup yields CDR1 SEHNR and CDR2 FQNEAQ (reference sequence). The CDR3 length is 15 residues. CDR3 sequence: CASGSLRLGDEKLFF. CDR3 nucleotides: TGTGCCAGCGGATCCCTACGGCTGGGGGATGAAAAACTGTTTTTT.

The chain uses TRBV20-1 and TRBJ2-5; TRBD1 agrees at 8 bases. Losses at the gene ends were 6 bases for V and 5 bases for J; bases not matched to a gene: 14. Per germline, CDR1 DFQATT and CDR2 SNEGSKA (reference sequence). The CDR3 extends over 15 amino acids. The CDR3 is CSASLLDRVTETQYF. In DNA, the CDR3 is TGCAGTGCCTCATTACTGGACAGGGTTACCGAGACCCAGTACTTC.

V gene TRBV7-2 combines with J gene TRBJ1-6; TRBD1 aligns across 8 bases. CDR1 SGHTA and CDR2 FQGNSA come from the germline V gene. J was trimmed by 0 bases and V by 6 bases; bases with no gene match: 13. The CDR3 has 19 amino acids. CDR3 in amino acids: CASSIQVGQDISYNSPLHF. The CDR3 DNA reads as TGTGCCAGCAGTATTCAGGTGGGACAGGATATCTCCTATAATTCACCCCTCCACTTT.

Only a few counts were recorded for this clonotype. This chain joins TRBV5-1 and TRBJ1-1; the match to TRBD1 covers 7 bases. The V gene end was trimmed by 4 bases and the J gene end by 5 bases; junction bases not matched to a gene: 11. Germline lookup yields CDR1 SGHRS and CDR2 YFSETQ. The CDR3 extends over 15 amino acids. DNA of the CDR3: TGCGCCAGCAGCCCAACCCTCAGGGGGAGTACTGAAGCTTTCTTT. Its translation: CASSPTLRGSTEAFF.

The chain recombines TRBV5-1 with TRBJ2-3; a weak D match, TRBD2 (6 bases). The V and J ends lost 4 bases and 2 bases respectively, with 17 bases between them. Looked up from germline, CDR1 is SGHRS and CDR2 is YFSETQ. The CDR3 is made up of 16 amino acids. CDR3 amino acids: CASSLQLADSTDTQYF. The CDR3 region has the DNA TGCGCCAGCAGCCTCCAATTAGCGGACTCCACAGATACGCAGTATTTT.

This clonotype has only a few counts. The chain couples TRBV29-1 to TRBJ1-2, with D tentatively TRBD1 (6 bases). V dropped 4 bases and J dropped 4 bases, with 10 bases sitting between them. This CDR3 has 12 amino acids. Looked up from germline, CDR1 is SQVTM and CDR2 is ANQGSEA. Here the CDR3 DNA reads TGCAGCGTTGGGGAACAGGGCTATGGCTACACCTTC. This gives the protein CSVGEQGYGYTF.

The chain has TRBV7-9 and TRBJ1-6; 7 positions agree with TRBD1. V lost 7 bases, J lost 3 bases, and 9 bases stayed unmatched. The CDR3 is made up of 16 amino acids. Germline V CDR1 and CDR2: SEHNR, FQNEAQ (reference sequence). CDR3 loop: CASNLTGTNYNSPLHF. CDR3 bases: TGTGCCAGCAACTTGACAGGGACTAACTATAATTCACCCCTCCACTTT. The variable domain in full, with the rest retrieved from reference TRBV7-9 and TRBJ1-6, is DTGVSQNPRHKITKRGQNVTFRCDPISEHNRLYWYRQTLGQGPEFLTYFQNEAQLEKSRLLSDRFSAERPKGSFSTLEIQRTEQGDSAMYLCASNLTGTNYNSPLHFGNGTRLTVT.

This clonotype has a single count. The V gene is TRBV19, the J gene TRBJ2-3; a weak D match, TRBD1 (6 bases). Germline V gene data show CDR1 as LNHDA and CDR2 as SQIVND (reference sequence). V lost 2 bases and J 2 bases, leaving 11 bases between the germline ends. This CDR3 contains 15 residues. The CDR3 DNA reads TGTGCCAGTAGTATAAGGGCAGGGGCCACAGATACGCAGTATTTT. Translated: CASSIRAGATDTQYF. Using reference TRBV19 and TRBJ2-3 for the parts outside the CDR3, the full variable domain is DGGITQSPKYLFRKEGQNVTLSCEQNLNHDAMYWYRQDPGQGLRLIYYSQIVNDFQKGDIAEGYSVSREKKESFPLTVTSAQKNPTAFYLCASSIRAGATDTQYFGPGTRLTVL.

The rearrangement links TRBV29-1 to TRBJ2-1; 10 nucleotides agree with TRBD1. The last part of the DNA fits TRBJ2-7 better; the J call may be wrong. Germline CDR1 and CDR2: SQVTM and ANQGSEA. CDR3 length: 14 amino acids. CDR3 sequence (DNA): TGCAGCGTTGCGGGGACAGGGGAAAGGAGCGAGCAGTACTTC. Its protein is CSVAGTGERSEQYF.

This clonotype was counted a few times. The CDR3 DNA sequence: TGCAGTGCTAGGATCCCAGGGGTCGGCAATCAGCCCCAGCATTTT. Residues: CSARIPGVGNQPQHF. The J gene is TRBJ1-5, the V gene TRBV20-1, with a possible D match to TRBD1 (6 bases). Germline CDR1 and CDR2: DFQATT and SNEGSKA (reference sequence). The CDR3 contains 15 residues. Trimming removed 3 bases from V and 2 bases from J, with 14 bases in between.

The gene calls are TRBV18 and TRBJ2-1, with D possibly TRBD1 on 5 matching bases. The V and J ends lost 3 bases and 4 bases respectively, with 10 bases between them. CDR3 length: 14 amino acids. Germline V gene sequence: CDR1 KGHSH, CDR2 LQKENI. As DNA, the CDR3 is TGTGCCAGCTCACCCTCGACAGAGTACAATGAGCAGTTCTTC. This gives the protein CASSPSTEYNEQFF. Drawing the rest from reference TRBV18 and TRBJ2-1, the complete variable domain is NAGVMQNPRHLVRRRGQEARLRCSPMKGHSHVYWYRQLPEEGLKFMVYLQKENIIDESGMPKERFSAEFPKEGPSILRIQQVVRGDSAAYFCASSPSTEYNEQFFGPGTRLTVL.

This clonotype has just a few counts. This chain links TRBV3-1 with TRBJ2-3; 8 nucleotides align to TRBD2. V shed 0 bases, J shed 4 bases, and the junction held 6 bases outside the gene matches. Germline CDR1 is LGHDT and CDR2 is YNNKEL (reference sequence). The CDR3 runs 16 residues. The CDR3 DNA follows: TGTGCCAGCAGCCAAGATGATGCGGGGGGCTCAGATACGCAGTATTTT. It encodes CASSQDDAGGSDTQYF.